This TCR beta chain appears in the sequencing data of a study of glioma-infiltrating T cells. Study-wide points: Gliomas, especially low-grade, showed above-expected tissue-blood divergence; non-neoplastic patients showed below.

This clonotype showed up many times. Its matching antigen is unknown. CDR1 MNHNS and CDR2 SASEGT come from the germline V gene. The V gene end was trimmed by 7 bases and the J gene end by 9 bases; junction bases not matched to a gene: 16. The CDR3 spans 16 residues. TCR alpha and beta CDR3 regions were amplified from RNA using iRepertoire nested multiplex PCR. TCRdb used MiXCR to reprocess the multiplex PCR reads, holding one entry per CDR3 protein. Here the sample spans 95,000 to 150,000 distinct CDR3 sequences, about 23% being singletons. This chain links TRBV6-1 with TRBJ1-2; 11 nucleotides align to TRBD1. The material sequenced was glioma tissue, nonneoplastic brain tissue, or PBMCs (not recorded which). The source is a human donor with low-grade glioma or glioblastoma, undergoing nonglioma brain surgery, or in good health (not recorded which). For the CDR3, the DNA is TGTGCCAGCAACCAGGAGCTTGGACAGGGGGCTCCCCGCTACACCTTC. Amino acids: CASNQELGQGAPRYTF.